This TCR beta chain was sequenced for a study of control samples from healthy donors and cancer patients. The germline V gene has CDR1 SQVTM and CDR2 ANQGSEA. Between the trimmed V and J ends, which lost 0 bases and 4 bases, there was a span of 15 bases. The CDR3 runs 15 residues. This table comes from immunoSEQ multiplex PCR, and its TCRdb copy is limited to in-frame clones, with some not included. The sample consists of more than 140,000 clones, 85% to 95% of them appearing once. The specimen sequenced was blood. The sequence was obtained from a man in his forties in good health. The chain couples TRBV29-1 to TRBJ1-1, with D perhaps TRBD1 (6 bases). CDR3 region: CSVEEGGGVGTEAFF. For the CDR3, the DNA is TGCAGCGTTGAAGAGGGAGGGGGGGTTGGCACTGAAGCTTTCTTT.